This T cell receptor beta chain was documented in a study of long-term antiretroviral therapy in people with HIV. Germline CDR1 LGHNA, CDR2 YNFKEQ. Trimming removed 1 base from V and 1 base from J, with 7 bases in between. This CDR3 region has 14 residues. Version v3.0 of the immunoSEQ assay ran at survey level. Generated by immunoSEQ multiplex PCR, the TCRdb table keeps only in-frame clones and is missing some. In the table there are about 32,000 clones, 94% of which are singletons. The specimen comprised unsorted PBMCs, sampled 4.1 years after starting antiretroviral therapy. This sequence was found in a woman in her forties or fifties with HIV. This sequence joins TRBV4-2 and TRBJ2-5; D unresolved. The CDR3 DNA is TGTGCCAGCAGCCAAGGAATGGGCCAAGAGACCCAGTACTTC. It encodes CASSQGMGQETQYF.